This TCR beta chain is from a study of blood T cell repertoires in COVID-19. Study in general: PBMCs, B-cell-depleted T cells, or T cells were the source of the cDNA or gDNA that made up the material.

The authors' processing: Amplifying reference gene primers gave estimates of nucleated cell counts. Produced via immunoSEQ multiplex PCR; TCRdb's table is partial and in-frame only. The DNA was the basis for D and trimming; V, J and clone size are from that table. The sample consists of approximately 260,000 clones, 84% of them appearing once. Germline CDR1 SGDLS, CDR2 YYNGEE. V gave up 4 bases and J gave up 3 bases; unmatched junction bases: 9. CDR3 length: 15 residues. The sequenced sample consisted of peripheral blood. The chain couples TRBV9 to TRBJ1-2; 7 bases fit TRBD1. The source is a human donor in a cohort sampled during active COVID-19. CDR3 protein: CASSKKGALDYGYTF. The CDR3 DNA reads TGTGCCAGCAGCAAAAAGGGGGCATTGGACTATGGCTACACCTTC.